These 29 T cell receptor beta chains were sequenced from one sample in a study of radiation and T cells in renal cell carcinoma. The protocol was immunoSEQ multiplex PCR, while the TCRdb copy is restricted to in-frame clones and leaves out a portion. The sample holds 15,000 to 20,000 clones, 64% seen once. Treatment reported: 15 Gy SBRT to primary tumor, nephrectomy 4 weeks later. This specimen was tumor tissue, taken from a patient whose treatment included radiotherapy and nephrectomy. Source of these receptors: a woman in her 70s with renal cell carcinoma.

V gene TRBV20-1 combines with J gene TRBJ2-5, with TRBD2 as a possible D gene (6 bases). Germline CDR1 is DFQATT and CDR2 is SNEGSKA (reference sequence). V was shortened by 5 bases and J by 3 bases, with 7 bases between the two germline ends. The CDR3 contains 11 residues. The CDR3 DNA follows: TGCAGTGCTCAGCGGGAAGAGACCCAGTACTTC. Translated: CSAQREETQYF.

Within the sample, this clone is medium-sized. CDR3 bases: TGTGCCAGCAGCTTTATGGCGGGTCTCGGAAACACCATATATTTT. This codes for CASSFMAGLGNTIYF. The chain uses TRBV5-5 and TRBJ1-3; D gene ambiguous. This CDR3 is 15 amino acids long. Germline V CDR1 and CDR2: SGHKS, YYEKEE (reference sequence). The germline V and J ends were trimmed by 2 bases and 4 bases, with 13 bases remaining between them.

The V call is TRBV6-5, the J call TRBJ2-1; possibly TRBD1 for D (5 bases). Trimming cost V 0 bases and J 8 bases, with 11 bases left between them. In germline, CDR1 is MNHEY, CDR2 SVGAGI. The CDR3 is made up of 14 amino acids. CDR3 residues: CASSYSERGHEQFF. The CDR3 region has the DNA TGTGCCAGCAGTTACTCAGAAAGGGGCCATGAGCAGTTCTTC.

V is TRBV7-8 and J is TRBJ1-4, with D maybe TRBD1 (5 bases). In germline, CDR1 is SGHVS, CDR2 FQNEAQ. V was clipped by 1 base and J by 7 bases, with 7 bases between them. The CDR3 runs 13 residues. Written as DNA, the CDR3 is TGTGCCAGCAGCTTAGTGCAGGGTGAAAAACTGTTTTTT. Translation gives CASSLVQGEKLFF.

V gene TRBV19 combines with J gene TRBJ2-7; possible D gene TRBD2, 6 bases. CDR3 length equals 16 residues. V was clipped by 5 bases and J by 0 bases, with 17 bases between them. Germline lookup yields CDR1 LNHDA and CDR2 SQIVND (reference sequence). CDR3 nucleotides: TGTGCCAGTAGTTCTAGGAGGGGATTTGGCTCCTACGAGCAGTACTTC. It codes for CASSSRRGFGSYEQYF.

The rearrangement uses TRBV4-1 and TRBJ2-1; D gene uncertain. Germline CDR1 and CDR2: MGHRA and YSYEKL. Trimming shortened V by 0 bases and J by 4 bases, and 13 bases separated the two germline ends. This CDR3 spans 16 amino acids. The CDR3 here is CASSQERLGPYNEQFF. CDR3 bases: TGCGCCAGCAGCCAAGAGCGTCTCGGCCCTTACAATGAGCAGTTCTTC.

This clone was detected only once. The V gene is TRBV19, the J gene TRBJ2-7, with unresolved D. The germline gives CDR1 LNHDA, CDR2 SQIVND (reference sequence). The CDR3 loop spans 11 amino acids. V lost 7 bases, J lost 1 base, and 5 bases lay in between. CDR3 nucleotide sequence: TGTGCCAGTAAAGGGTCCTACGAGCAGTACTTC. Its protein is CASKGSYEQYF. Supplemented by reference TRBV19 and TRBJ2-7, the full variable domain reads DGGITQSPKYLFRKEGQNVTLSCEQNLNHDAMYWYRQDPGQGLRLIYYSQIVNDFQKGDIAEGYSVSREKKESFPLTVTSAQKNPTAFYLCASKGSYEQYFGPGTRLTVT.

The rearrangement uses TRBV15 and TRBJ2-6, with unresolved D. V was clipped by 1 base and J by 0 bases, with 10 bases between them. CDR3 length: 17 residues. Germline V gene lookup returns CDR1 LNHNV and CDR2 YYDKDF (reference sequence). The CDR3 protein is CATSRGFSLSGANVLTF. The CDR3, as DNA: TGTGCCACCAGCAGAGGTTTCAGCCTCTCTGGGGCCAACGTCCTGACTTTC.

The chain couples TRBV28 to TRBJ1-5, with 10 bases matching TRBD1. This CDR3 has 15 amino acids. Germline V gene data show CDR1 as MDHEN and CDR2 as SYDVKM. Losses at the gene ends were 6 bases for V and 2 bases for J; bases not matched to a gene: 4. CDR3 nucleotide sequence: TGTGCCAGCAGCACAGGGACAGGGGGCAATCAGCCCCAGCATTTT. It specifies CASSTGTGGNQPQHF.

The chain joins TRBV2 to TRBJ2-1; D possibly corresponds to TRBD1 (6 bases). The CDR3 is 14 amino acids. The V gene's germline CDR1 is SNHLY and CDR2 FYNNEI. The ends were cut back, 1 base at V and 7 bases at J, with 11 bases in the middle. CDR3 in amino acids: CASSEVYRENEQFF. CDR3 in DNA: TGTGCCAGCAGTGAAGTCTACAGGGAAAATGAGCAGTTCTTC.

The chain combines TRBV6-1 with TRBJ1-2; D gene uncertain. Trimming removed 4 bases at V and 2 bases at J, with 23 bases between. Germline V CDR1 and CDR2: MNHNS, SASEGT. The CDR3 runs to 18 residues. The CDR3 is CASSARPPRGLLNYGYTF. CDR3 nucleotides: TGTGCCAGCAGTGCGCGCCCACCCAGAGGGCTATTAAACTATGGCTACACCTTC.

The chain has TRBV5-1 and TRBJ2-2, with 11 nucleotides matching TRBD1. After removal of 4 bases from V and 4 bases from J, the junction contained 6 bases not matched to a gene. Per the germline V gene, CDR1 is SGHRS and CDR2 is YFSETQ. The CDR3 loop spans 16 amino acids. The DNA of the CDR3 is TGCGCCAGCAGCCCGGGACAGGGGGGGATCACCGGGGAGCTGTTTTTT. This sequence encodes CASSPGQGGITGELFF.

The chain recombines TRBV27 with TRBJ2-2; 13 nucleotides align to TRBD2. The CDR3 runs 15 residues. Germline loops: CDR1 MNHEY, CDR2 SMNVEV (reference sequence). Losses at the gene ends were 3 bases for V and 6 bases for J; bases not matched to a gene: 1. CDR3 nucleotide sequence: TGTGCCAGCAGTTTCGGACTAGCGGGAGCCGGGGAGCTGTTTTTT. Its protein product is CASSFGLAGAGELFF.

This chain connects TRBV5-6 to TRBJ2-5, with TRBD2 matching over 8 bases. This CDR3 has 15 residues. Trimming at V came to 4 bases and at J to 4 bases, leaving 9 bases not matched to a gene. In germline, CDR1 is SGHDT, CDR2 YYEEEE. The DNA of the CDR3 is TGTGCCAGCAGCCCCCCGGGAGGGGAGGGAGAGACCCAGTACTTC. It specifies CASSPPGGEGETQYF.

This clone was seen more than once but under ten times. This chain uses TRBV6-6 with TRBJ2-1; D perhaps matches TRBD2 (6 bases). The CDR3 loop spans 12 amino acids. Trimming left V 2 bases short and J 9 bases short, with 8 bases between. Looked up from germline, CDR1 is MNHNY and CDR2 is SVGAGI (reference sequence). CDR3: CASSYPEGEQFF. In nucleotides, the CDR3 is TGTGCCAGCAGTTACCCGGAGGGTGAGCAGTTCTTC.

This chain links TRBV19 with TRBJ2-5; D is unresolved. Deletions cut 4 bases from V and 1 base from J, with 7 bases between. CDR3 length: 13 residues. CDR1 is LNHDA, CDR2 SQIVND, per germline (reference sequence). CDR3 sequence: CASSNLIQETQYF. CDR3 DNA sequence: TGTGCCAGTAGTAACTTGATCCAAGAGACCCAGTACTTC.

The CDR3 protein is CASSLGGNEQFF. Written as DNA, the CDR3 is TGTGCCAGCAGCTTAGGAGGAAATGAGCAGTTCTTC. The chain is built from TRBV5-4 and TRBJ2-1, with D possibly TRBD2 on 5 matching bases. V was shortened by 2 bases and J by 7 bases, with 7 bases between the two germline ends. CDR1 and CDR2 (germline): SGHNT, YYREEE (reference sequence). The CDR3 length is 12 residues. The full variable domain, in which reference TRBV5-4 and TRBJ2-1 provide the parts outside the CDR3, is ETGVTQSPTHLIKTRGQQVTLRCSSQSGHNTVSWYQQALGQGPQFIFQYYREEENGRGNFPPRFSGLQFPNYSSELNVNALELDDSALYLCASSLGGNEQFFGPGTRLTVL.

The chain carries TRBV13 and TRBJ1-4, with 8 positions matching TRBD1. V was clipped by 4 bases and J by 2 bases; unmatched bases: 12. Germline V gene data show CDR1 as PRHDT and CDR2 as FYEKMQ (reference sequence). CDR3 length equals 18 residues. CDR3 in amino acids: CASSSKIQGGGTNEKLFF. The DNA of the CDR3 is TGTGCCAGCAGCTCAAAGATACAGGGGGGTGGCACTAATGAAAAACTGTTTTTT.

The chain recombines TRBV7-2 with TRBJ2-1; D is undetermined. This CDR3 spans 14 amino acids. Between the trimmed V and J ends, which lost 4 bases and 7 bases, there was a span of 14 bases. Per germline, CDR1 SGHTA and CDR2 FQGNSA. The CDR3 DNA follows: TGTGCCAGCAGCTCCATGCCCACTTTTAATGAGCAGTTCTTC. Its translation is CASSSMPTFNEQFF.

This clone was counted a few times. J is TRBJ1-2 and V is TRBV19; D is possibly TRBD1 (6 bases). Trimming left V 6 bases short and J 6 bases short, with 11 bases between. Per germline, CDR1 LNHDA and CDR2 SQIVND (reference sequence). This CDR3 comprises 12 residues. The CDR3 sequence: CASSPAGDGYTF. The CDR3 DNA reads TGTGCCAGTAGCCCCGCAGGGGATGGCTACACCTTC.

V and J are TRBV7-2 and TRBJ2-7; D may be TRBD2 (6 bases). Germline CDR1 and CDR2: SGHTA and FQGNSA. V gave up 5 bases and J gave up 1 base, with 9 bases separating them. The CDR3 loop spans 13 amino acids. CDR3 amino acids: CASSRGGSYEQYF. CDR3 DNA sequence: TGTGCCAGCAGCAGAGGAGGGTCCTACGAGCAGTACTTC. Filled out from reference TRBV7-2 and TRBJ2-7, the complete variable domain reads GAGVSQSPSNKVTEKGKDVELRCDPISGHTALYWYRQSLGQGLEFLIYFQGNSAPDKSGLPSDRFSAERTGGSVSTLTIQRTQQEDSAVYLCASSRGGSYEQYFGPGTRLTVT.

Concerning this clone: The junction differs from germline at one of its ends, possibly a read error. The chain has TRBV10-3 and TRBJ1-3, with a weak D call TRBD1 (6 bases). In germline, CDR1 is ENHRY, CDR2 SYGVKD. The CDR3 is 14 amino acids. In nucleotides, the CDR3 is TGTGCCATCAGTCCCGGGACAACTGGTAACACCATATATTTT. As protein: CAISPGTTGNTIYF.

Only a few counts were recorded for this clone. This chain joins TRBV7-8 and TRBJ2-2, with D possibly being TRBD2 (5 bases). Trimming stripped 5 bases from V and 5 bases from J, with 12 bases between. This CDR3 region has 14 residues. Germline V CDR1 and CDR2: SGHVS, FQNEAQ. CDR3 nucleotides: TGTGCCAGCAGCCCGCACAGCGGAACCGGGGAGCTGTTTTTT. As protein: CASSPHSGTGELFF.

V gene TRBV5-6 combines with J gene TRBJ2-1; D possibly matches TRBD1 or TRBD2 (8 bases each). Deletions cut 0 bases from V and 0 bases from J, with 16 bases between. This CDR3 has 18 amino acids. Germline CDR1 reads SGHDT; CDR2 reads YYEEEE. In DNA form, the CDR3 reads TGTGCCAGCAGCTTGGGGGCGGGGGGACAGGCCTCCTACAATGAGCAGTTCTTC. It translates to CASSLGAGGQASYNEQFF.

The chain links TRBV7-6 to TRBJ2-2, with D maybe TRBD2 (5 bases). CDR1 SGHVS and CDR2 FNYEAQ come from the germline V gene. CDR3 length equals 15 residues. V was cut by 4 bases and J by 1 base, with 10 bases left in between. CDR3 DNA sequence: TGTGCCAGCAGCTCCGACGGACTGAACACCGGGGAGCTGTTTTTT. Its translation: CASSSDGLNTGELFF.

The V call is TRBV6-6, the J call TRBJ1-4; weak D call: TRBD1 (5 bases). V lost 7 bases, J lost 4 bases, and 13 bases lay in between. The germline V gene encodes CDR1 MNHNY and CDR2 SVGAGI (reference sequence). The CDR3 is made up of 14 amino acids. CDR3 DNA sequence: TGTGCCAGCAAGCCATCGGGACTTAATGAAAAACTGTTTTTT. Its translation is CASKPSGLNEKLFF.

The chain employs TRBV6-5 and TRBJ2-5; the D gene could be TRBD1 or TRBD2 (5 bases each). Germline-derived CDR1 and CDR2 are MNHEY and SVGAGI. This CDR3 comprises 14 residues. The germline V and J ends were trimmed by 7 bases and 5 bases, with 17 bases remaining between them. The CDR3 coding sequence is TGTGCCAGCACCCCCCCTACCGGGGCGGAGACCCAGTACTTC. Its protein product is CASTPPTGAETQYF.

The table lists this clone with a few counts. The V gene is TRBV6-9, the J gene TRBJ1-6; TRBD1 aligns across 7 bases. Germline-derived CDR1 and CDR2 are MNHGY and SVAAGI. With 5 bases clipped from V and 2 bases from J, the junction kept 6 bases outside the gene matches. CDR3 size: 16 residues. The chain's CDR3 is CASSRDSPTYNSPLHF. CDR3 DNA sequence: TGTGCCAGCAGTCGGGACAGTCCGACCTATAATTCACCCCTCCACTTT.

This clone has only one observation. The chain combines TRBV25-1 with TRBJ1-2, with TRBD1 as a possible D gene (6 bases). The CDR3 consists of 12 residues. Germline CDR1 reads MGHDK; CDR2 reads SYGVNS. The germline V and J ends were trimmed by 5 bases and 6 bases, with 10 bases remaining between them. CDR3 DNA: TGTGCCAGCAGTTTGGGGGGCCATGGCTACACCTTC. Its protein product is CASSLGGHGYTF.